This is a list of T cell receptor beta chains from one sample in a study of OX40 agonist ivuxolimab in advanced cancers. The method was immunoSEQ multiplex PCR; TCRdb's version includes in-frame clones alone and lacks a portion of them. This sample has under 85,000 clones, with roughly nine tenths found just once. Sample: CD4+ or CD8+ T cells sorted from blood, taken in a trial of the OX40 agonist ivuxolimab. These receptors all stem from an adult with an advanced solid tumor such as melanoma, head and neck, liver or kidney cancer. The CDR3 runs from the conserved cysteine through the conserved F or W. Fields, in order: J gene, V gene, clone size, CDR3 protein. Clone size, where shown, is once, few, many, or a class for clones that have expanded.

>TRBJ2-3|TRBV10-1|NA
CATRKRETDTQYF
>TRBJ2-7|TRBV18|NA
CASSTGTGVSYEQYF
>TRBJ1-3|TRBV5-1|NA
CASSLDGSSGNTIYF
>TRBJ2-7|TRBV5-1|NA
CASSYMGYEQYF
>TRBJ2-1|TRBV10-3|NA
CAISAPPRGVSYNEQFF
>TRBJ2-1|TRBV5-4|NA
CASSPQGKVVNEQFF
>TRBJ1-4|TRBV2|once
CASSALGVGQGLNPINEKLFF
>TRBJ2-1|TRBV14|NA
CASSQGLGVSQFF
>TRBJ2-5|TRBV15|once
CATSRVFSGARGGETQYF
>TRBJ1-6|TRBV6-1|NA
CASEEVFSPLHF
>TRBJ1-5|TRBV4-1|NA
CASSPEVQGVPRQPQHF
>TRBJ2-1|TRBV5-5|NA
CASSLGQARNEQFF
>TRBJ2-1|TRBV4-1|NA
CASSQARGQGMNEQFF
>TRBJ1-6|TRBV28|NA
CASSLLRPRASPSNSPLHF
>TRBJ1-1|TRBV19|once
CASSPVRGGNTEAFF
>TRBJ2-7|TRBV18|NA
CASSFLSGSDEQYF
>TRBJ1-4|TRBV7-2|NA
CASSLVVGGTNEKLFF
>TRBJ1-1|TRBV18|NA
CASSLSGAMNTEAFF
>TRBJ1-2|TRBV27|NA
CASSSLGGGTLTHGYTF
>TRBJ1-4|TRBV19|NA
CASKAGAEKLFF
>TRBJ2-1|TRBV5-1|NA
CASRVQQGYNEQFF
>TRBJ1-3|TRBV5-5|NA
CASSLGRLSGNTIYF
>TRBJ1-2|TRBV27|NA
CASSLSAIGGTGYTF
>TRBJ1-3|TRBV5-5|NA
CASSLEFSGNTIYF
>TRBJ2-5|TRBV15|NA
CATSGMAAWETQYF
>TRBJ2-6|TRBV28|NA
CASSLPRTLANVLTF
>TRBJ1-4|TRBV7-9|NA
CASSPPGSLNEKLFF
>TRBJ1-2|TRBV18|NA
CASSPKGDSYGYTF
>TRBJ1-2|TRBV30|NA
CAWSVRGRANYGYTF
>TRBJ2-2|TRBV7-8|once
CASSLVFRGARGPGELFF
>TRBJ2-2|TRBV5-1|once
CASSLTIQGSNTGELFF
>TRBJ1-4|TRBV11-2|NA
CASSSRLARDNEKLFF
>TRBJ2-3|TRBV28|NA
CASRWGATDTQYF
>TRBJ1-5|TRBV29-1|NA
CSVKEDSNQPQHF
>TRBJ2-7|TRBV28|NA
CASSWGRNEQYF
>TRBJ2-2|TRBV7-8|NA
CASSPNFNTGELFF
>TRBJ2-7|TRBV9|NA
CASSAGPGTGRSEQYF
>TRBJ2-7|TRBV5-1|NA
CASSLVGLGNSYEQYF
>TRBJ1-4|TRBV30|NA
CAWSLAEKLFF
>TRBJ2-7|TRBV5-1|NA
CASSLEKGLTYEQYF
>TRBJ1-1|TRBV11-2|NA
CASSFQPGLNTEAFF
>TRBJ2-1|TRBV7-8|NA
CASSSQPSYNEQFF
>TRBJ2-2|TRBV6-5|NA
CASSYLLGTGELFF
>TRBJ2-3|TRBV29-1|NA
CSVRHRGGDGDTQYF
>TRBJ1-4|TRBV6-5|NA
CASMSIGATNEKLFF
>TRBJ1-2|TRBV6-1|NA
CASSEHGNGYTF